This T cell receptor beta chain originates from a study of T cells after yellow fever vaccination. Trimming pared 4 bases from V and 0 bases from J, leaving 12 bases between. This CDR3 spans 16 amino acids. Germline V gene data show CDR1 as KGHSH and CDR2 as LQKENI. From the 5' RACE reads, TCRdb called clonotypes with MiXCR, one entry per CDR3 protein. The sample has around 320,000 distinct CDR3 sequences, 8.5% to 10% seen once; the top ten hold around 3.5%. Of note for this clonotype: As yet, its antigen is unknown.

Regarding the study as a whole: At around 95% for CD4 and 70% to 90% for CD8, most primary-vaccination clones showed up again after the booster.

The sequenced sample was CD4+ T cells sorted from PBMCs, obtained 5 days after the yellow fever booster vaccination. The sequence was obtained from a young man who received the YFV17D yellow fever vaccine. The chain is built from TRBV18 and TRBJ2-2, with a weak D call TRBD1 (6 bases). The CDR3 region is CASSLRQASNTGELFF. Written as DNA, the CDR3 is TGTGCCAGCTCACTCCGACAGGCCTCGAACACCGGGGAGCTGTTTTTT.